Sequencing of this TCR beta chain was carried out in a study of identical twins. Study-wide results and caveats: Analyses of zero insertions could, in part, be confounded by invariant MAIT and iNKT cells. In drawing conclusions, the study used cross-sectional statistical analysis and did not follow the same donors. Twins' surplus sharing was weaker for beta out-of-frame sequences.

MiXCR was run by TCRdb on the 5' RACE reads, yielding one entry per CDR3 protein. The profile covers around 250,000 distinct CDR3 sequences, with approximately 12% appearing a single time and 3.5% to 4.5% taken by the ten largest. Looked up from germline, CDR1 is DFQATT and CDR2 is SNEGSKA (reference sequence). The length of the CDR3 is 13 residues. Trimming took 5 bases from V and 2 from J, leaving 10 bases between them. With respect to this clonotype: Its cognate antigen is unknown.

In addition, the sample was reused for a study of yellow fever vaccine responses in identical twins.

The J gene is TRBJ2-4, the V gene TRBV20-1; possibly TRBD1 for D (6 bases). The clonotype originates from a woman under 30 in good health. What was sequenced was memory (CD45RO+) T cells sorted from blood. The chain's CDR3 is CSAGRGTKNIQYF. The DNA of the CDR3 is TGCAGTGCTGGCAGGGGAACCAAAAACATTCAGTACTTC.